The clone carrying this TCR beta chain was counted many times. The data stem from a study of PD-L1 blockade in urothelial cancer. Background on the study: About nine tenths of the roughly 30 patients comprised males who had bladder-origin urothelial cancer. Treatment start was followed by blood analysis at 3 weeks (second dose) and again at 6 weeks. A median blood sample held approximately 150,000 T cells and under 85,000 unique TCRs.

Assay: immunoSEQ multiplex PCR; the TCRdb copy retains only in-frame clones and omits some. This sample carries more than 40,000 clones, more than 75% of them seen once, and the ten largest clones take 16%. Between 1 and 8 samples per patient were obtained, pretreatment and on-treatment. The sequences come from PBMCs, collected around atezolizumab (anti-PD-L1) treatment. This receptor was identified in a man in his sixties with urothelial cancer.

The CDR3 DNA reads as TGCGCCAGCAGCCCATTAGCGGGGGTGGATGAGCAGTTCTTC. It codes for CASSPLAGVDEQFF. The chain couples TRBV5-1 to TRBJ2-1, with 9 positions matching TRBD2. CDR3 length equals 14 residues. V was clipped by 4 bases and J by 8 bases; unmatched bases: 7. Germline values: CDR1 SGHRS, CDR2 YFSETQ.